Following are 17 T cell receptor beta chains from one sample sequenced in a study of blood T cell repertoires in COVID-19. The method was immunoSEQ multiplex PCR; TCRdb's version includes in-frame clones alone and lacks a portion of them. The sample includes hundreds of thousands of clones, around nine tenths of them seen just once. Sequencing was carried out using PBMCs or T cells enriched from blood (not recorded which). Receptors originate from a woman in her fifties or sixties who had recovered from COVID-19.

The chain recombines TRBV29-1 with TRBJ1-2, with TRBD1 identical over 7 bases. The CDR3 runs to 13 residues. Germline-derived CDR1 and CDR2 are SQVTM and ANQGSEA. The V and J ends lost 0 bases and 7 bases, in that order; junction bases with no gene match: 5. The DNA for the CDR3 is TGCAGCGTTGAAGATCAGGGGGGTCTTGGCTACACCTTC. Translating it yields CSVEDQGGLGYTF.

This clone was seen only once. The chain is built from TRBV7-9 and TRBJ2-7; 7 nucleotides match TRBD2. Germline assignment: CDR1 SEHNR and CDR2 FQNEAQ (reference sequence). The V and J ends lost 6 bases and 0 bases, in that order; junction bases with no gene match: 11. The CDR3 consists of 16 residues. The CDR3 loop is CASSQSWGGLSYEQYF. CDR3 sequence (DNA): TGTGCCAGCAGTCAATCTTGGGGGGGTCTCTCCTACGAGCAGTACTTC.

With regard to this clone: The sample contains more than one DNA sequence encoding this CDR3. The chain recombines TRBV7-2 with TRBJ1-5; TRBD1 aligns across 7 bases. This CDR3 contains 15 residues. Unmatched junction bases numbered 2, after V lost 1 base and J lost 2 bases. CDR1 and CDR2 (germline): SGHTA, FQGNSA. The CDR3 nucleotides are TGTGCCAGCAGCTTAGGAGGGGGCGGCAATCAGCCCCAGCATTTT. Its translation is CASSLGGGGNQPQHF.

The rearrangement joins TRBV30 to TRBJ2-1, with a weak D call TRBD2 (6 bases). V was shortened by 0 bases and J by 8 bases, with 11 bases between the two germline ends. From germline, CDR1 is GTSNPN and CDR2 SVGIG (reference sequence). This CDR3 has 13 amino acids. This CDR3 reads CAWSVLAEDEQFF. The CDR3 region has the DNA TGTGCCTGGAGTGTACTAGCTGAAGATGAGCAGTTCTTC.

For the CDR3, the DNA is TGTGCCAGTAGTATATACCGGGATCCACTAATTGGCAATGAGCAGTTCTTC. Its translation: CASSIYRDPLIGNEQFF. This sequence joins TRBV19 and TRBJ2-1; D is possibly TRBD2 (5 bases). The CDR3 contains 17 residues. In germline, CDR1 is LNHDA, CDR2 SQIVND (reference sequence). The V gene lost 2 bases and the J gene lost 6 bases, with 20 bases spanning the gap.

The chain uses TRBV4-1 and TRBJ1-4, with D unresolved. Trimming cost V 0 bases and J 0 bases, with 11 bases left between them. CDR3 length equals 17 residues. Germline V gene sequence: CDR1 MGHRA, CDR2 YSYEKL. The CDR3 sequence is CASSQERAIATNEKLFF. Written as DNA, the CDR3 is TGCGCCAGCAGCCAAGAGAGGGCTATTGCAACTAATGAAAAACTGTTTTTT.

In this sample, this clone turned up a few times. The gene calls are TRBV12-3 or TRBV12-4 and TRBJ2-1; D is ambiguous. The CDR3 has 13 amino acids. Trimming removed 5 bases at V and 7 bases at J, with 12 bases between. CDR3 in amino acids: CASSPPTRNEQFF. As DNA, the CDR3 is TGTGCCAGCAGTCCACCTACGCGGAATGAGCAGTTCTTC.

The V call is TRBV19, the J call TRBJ2-2; tentative D call: TRBD2 (6 bases). This CDR3 is 18 amino acids long. V dropped 5 bases and J dropped 7 bases, with 26 bases sitting between them. CDR1 and CDR2 (germline): LNHDA, SQIVND (reference sequence). The CDR3 DNA reads as TGTGCCAGTAGTCCCCCTATCAGGCGGGGTTTGGATATCGGGGAGCTGTTTTTT. This sequence encodes CASSPPIRRGLDIGELFF.

V gene TRBV2 combines with J gene TRBJ2-6; TRBD2 might be the D (6 bases). The length of the CDR3 is 16 residues. Trimming shortened V by 10 bases and J by 0 bases, and 16 bases separated the two germline ends. CDR1 and CDR2 (germline): SNHLY, FYNNEI. The CDR3 nucleotides are TGTGCCACCCCTGGAAGGGGACTCTCTGGGGCCAACGTCCTGACTTTC. Protein sequence: CATPGRGLSGANVLTF.

The chain links TRBV6-5 to TRBJ2-7; 10 bases line up with TRBD2. The CDR3 consists of 14 residues. V was pared by 1 base and J by 3 bases, with 0 bases of the junction left unmatched. Germline-derived CDR1 and CDR2 are MNHEY and SVGAGI. The CDR3 coding sequence is TGTGCCAGCAGTTACTGGACTAGCGGCTACGAGCAGTACTTC. It translates to CASSYWTSGYEQYF.

This rearrangement joins TRBV25-1 to TRBJ1-1, with a tentative D call TRBD1 (6 bases). This CDR3 region has 13 residues. Germline lookup yields CDR1 MGHDK and CDR2 SYGVNS. The germline V and J ends were trimmed by 1 base and 4 bases, with 7 bases remaining between them. For the CDR3, the DNA is TGTGCCAGCAGTGAATCCAGGGGCACTGAAGCTTTCTTT. Amino acid sequence: CASSESRGTEAFF.

The chain has TRBV24-1 and TRBJ2-2; 9 bases agree with TRBD1. CDR3 length equals 17 residues. Germline V gives CDR1 KGHDR, CDR2 SFDVKD. The V gene end was trimmed by 1 base and the J gene end by 3 bases; junction bases not matched to a gene: 5. CDR3: CATSDLGTGFYTGELFF. The CDR3 DNA follows: TGTGCCACCAGTGATTTAGGGACAGGGTTTTACACCGGGGAGCTGTTTTTT.

There are a few counts of this clone. The CDR3 reads CASSLKGLEGMGTGELFF. As DNA, the CDR3 is TGTGCCAGCAGCTTAAAGGGTTTGGAGGGCATGGGCACCGGGGAGCTGTTTTTT. The chain links TRBV11-2 to TRBJ2-2; tentative D call: TRBD2 (6 bases). Germline CDR1 SGHAT, CDR2 FQNNGV. The length of the CDR3 is 18 residues. The V end was cut by 2 bases, the J end by 4 bases, with 20 bases between. The variable domain in full, with the rest retrieved from reference TRBV11-2 and TRBJ2-2, is EAGVAQSPRYKIIEKRQSVAFWCNPISGHATLYWYQQILGQGPKLLIQFQNNGVVDDSQLPKDRFSAERLKGVDSTLKIQPAKLEDSAVYLCASSLKGLEGMGTGELFFGEGSRLTVL.

CDR3 residues: CARSYGTGVGEDSPLHF. The CDR3 nucleotides are TGTGCCAGAAGCTACGGGACAGGGGTAGGAGAGGATTCACCCCTCCACTTT. The chain carries TRBV5-3 and TRBJ1-6; 10 bases line up with TRBD1. TRBV5-3 is an ORF for which the function is uncertain. V lost 3 bases and J lost 8; bases outside the gene matches: 11. The CDR3 runs to 17 residues.

CDR3 bases: TGTGCCAGTAGTGAGGGCACTGAAGCTTTCTTT. Its protein product is CASSEGTEAFF. The chain is built from TRBV19 and TRBJ1-1; D is uncertain. Between the trimmed V and J ends, which lost 5 bases and 4 bases, there was a span of 5 bases. Germline CDR1 LNHDA, CDR2 SQIVND (reference sequence). CDR3 length equals 11 residues.

The V gene is TRBV30, the J gene TRBJ1-2; D is unclear. The CDR3 covers 14 residues. Per germline, CDR1 GTSNPN and CDR2 SVGIG (reference sequence). The ends were cut back, 1 base at V and 0 bases at J, with 9 bases in the middle. The CDR3 DNA reads TGTGCCTGGAGTGCCCGGGTGGCTAACTATGGCTACACCTTC. Translation: CAWSARVANYGYTF.

This clone was recorded a few times. The chain couples TRBV7-2 to TRBJ1-5; D unresolved. This CDR3 comprises 15 residues. The ends were cut back, 1 base at V and 6 bases at J, with 13 bases in the middle. Germline values: CDR1 SGHTA, CDR2 FQGNSA. The CDR3 spells CASSLDTVRSQPQHF. In nucleotides, the CDR3 is TGTGCCAGCAGCTTAGACACAGTCAGATCTCAGCCCCAGCATTTT.